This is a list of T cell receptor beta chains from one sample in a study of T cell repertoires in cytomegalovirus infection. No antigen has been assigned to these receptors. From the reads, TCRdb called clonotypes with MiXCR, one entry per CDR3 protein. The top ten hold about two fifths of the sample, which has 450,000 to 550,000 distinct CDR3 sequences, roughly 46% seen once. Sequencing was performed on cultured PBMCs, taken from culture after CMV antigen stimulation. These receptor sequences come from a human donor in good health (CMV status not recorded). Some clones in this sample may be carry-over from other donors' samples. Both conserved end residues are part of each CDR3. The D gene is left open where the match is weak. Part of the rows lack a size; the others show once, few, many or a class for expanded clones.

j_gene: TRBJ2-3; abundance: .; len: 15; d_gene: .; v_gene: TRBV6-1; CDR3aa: CASSEGWQGGDTQYF; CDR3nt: TGTGCCAGCAGTGAAGGCTGGCAGGGTGGAGATACGCAGTATTTT
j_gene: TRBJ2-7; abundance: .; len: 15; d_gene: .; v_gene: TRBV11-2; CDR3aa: CASSFIWDNSYEQYF; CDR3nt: TGTGCCAGCAGCTTCATTTGGGACAACTCCTACGAGCAGTACTTC
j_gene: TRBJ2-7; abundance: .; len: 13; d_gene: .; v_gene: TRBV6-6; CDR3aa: CASIRDGGGEQYF; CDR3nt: TGTGCCAGCATCAGGGACGGAGGAGGCGAGCAGTACTTC
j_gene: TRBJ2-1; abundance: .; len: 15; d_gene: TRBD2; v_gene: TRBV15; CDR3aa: CATSRDALAGDEQFF; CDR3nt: TGTGCCACCAGCAGAGATGCCCTAGCGGGGGATGAGCAGTTCTTC
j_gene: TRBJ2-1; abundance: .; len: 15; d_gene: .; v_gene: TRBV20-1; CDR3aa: CSARIPPLISDEQFF; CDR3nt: TGCAGTGCCCGGATCCCGCCCCTAATTAGTGACGAGCAGTTCTTC
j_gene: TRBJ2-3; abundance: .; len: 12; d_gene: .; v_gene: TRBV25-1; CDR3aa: CASSDERNTQYF; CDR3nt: TGTGCCAGCAGTGACGAGCGGAATACGCAGTATTTT
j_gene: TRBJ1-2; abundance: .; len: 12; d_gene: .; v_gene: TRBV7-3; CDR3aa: CASNTGGGGYTF; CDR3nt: TGTGCCAGCAACACCGGGGGGGGAGGCTACACCTTC
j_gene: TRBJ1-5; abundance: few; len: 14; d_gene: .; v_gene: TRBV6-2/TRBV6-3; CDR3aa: CASSEDSSNQPQHF; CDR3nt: TGTGCCAGCAGTGAAGACAGTAGCAATCAGCCCCAGCATTTT
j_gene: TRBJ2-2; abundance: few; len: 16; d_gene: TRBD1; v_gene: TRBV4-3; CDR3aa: CASSLFGDRDTGELFF; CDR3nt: TGCGCCAGCAGCCTCTTTGGAGACAGGGACACCGGGGAGCTGTTTTTT
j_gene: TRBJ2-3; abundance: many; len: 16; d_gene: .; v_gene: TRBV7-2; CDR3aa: CASSLAGGRITDTQYF; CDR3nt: TGTGCCAGCAGCTTAGCGGGAGGCCGTATCACAGATACGCAGTATTTT
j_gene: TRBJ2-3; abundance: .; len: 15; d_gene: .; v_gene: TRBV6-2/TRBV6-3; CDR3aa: CASRRLGISTDTQYF; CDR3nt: TGTGCCAGCAGGAGACTCGGGATCTCCACAGATACGCAGTATTTT
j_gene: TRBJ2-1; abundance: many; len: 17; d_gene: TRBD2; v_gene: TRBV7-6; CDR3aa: CASSLRGLAGPYNEQFF; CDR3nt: TGTGCCAGCAGCTTAAGGGGACTAGCGGGACCCTACAATGAGCAGTTCTTC
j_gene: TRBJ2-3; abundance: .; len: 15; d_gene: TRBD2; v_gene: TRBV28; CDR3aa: CASKELATSTDTQYF; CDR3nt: TGTGCCAGCAAAGAACTAGCGACTAGCACAGATACGCAGTATTTT
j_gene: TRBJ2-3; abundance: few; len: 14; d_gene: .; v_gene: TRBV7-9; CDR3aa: CASSFPPSTYTQYF; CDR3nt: TGTGCCAGCAGCTTTCCCCCCTCTACTTACACGCAGTATTTT
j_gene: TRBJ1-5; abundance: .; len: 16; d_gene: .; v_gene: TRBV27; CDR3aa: CASSAGFGGGDQPQHF; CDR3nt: TGTGCCAGCAGTGCCGGGTTTGGGGGGGGCGATCAGCCCCAGCATTTT
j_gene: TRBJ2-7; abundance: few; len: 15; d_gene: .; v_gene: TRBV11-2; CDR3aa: CASSTIGGHSYEQYF; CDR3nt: TGTGCCAGCAGCACTATCGGGGGGCACTCCTACGAGCAGTACTTC
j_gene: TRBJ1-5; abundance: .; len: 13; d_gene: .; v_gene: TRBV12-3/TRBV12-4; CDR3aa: CASSLALDQPQHF; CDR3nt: TGTGCCAGCAGTTTAGCGTTGGATCAGCCCCAGCATTTT
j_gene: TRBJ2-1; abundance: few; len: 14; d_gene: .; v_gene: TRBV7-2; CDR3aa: CASSYLTRRNEQFF; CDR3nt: TGTGCCAGCAGCTACCTGACTAGAAGAAATGAGCAGTTCTTC
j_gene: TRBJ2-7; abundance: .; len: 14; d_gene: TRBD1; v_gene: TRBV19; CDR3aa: CASSIRTGTYEQYF; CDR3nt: TGTGCCAGTAGTATAAGGACAGGGACGTACGAGCAGTACTTC
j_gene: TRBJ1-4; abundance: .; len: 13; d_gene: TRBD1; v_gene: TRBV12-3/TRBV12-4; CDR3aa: CASSRGPNEKLFF; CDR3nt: TGTGCCAGCAGTAGGGGGCCTAATGAAAAACTGTTTTTT
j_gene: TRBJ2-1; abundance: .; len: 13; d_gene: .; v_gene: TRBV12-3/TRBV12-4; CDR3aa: CASSLKWGSEQFF; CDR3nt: TGTGCCAGCAGTTTAAAGTGGGGAAGTGAGCAGTTCTTC
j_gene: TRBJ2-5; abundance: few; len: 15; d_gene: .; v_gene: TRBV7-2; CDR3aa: CASSSLGGWQETQYF; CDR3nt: TGTGCCAGCAGCTCCTTGGGGGGCTGGCAAGAGACCCAGTACTTC
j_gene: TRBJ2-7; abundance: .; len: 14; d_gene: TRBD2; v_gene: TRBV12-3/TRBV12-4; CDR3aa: CASSFVGGAYEQYF; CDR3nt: TGTGCCAGCAGTTTCGTGGGGGGGGCCTACGAGCAGTACTTC
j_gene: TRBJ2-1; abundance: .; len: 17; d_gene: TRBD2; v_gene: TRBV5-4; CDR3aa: CASTGLAGPGGTNEQFF; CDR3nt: TGTGCCAGCACGGGACTAGCGGGGCCGGGGGGTACCAATGAGCAGTTCTTC
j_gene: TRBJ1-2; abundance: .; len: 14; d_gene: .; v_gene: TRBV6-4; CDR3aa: CASSEYIGGYGYTF; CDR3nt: TGTGCCAGCAGTGAATATATAGGGGGCTATGGCTACACCTTC
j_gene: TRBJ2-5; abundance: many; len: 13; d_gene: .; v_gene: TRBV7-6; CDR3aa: CASSLRQQETQYF; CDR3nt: TGTGCCAGCAGCTTGAGGCAGCAAGAGACCCAGTACTTC
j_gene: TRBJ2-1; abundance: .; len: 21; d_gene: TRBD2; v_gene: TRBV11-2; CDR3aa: CASSSCPGLAGEEAYDNEQFF; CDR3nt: TGTGCCAGCAGCTCCTGCCCGGGACTAGCGGGAGAAGAGGCCTACGACAATGAGCAGTTCTTC
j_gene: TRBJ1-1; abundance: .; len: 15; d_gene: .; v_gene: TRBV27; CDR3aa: CASSLRPKGGLGAFF; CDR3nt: TGTGCCAGCAGTTTAAGACCTAAGGGAGGTCTGGGAGCTTTCTTT
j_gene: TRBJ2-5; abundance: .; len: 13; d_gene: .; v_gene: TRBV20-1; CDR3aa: CSARVDIGETQYF; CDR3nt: TGCAGTGCTAGAGTAGATATTGGGGAGACCCAGTACTTC
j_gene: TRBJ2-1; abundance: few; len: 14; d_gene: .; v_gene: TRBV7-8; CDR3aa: CASRRTEGGDEQFF; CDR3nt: TGTGCCAGCAGACGAACGGAGGGGGGCGATGAGCAGTTCTTC
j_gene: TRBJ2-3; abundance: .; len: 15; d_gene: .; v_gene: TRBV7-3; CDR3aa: CASSTGTTMMDTQYF; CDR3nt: TGTGCCAGCAGCACAGGGACAACGATGATGGATACGCAGTATTTT
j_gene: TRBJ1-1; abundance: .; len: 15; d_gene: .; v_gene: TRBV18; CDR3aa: CASSPWTAGNTEAFF; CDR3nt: TGTGCCAGCTCACCTTGGACAGCGGGGAACACTGAAGCTTTCTTT
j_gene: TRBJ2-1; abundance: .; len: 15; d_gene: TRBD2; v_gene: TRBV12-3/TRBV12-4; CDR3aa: CASSPGLAGVLEQFF; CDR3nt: TGTGCCAGCAGCCCTGGACTAGCGGGAGTACTTGAGCAGTTCTTC
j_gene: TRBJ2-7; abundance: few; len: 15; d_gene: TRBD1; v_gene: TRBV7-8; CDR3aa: CASSTRDRGTHEQYF; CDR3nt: TGTGCCAGCAGCACCCGGGACAGGGGTACCCACGAGCAGTACTTC
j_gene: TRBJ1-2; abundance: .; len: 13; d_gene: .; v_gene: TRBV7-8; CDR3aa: CASSGRVPYGYTF; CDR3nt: TGTGCCAGCAGCGGAAGGGTACCCTATGGCTACACCTTC
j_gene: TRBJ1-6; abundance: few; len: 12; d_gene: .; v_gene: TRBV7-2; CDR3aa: CASSLEFSPLHF; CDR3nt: TGTGCCAGCAGCTTAGAGTTCTCACCCCTCCACTTT
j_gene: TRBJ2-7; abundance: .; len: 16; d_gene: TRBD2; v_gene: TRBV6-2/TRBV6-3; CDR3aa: CASSYGGRAPSHEQYF; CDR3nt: TGTGCCAGCAGTTACGGCGGGAGGGCCCCCTCTCACGAGCAGTACTTC
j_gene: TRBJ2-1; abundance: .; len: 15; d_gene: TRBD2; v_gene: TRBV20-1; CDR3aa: CSARHVGLATNEQFF; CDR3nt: TGCAGTGCTAGGCATGTGGGACTAGCGACCAATGAGCAGTTCTTC
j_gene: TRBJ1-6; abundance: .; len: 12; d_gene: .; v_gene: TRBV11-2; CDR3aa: CASSQDRGPLHF; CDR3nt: TGTGCCAGCAGCCAGGACCGGGGGCCCCTCCACTTT
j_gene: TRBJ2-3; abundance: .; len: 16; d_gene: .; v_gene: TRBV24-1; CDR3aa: CATSRSRQASTDTQYF; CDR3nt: TGTGCCACCAGCAGATCGCGACAGGCTAGCACAGATACGCAGTATTTT
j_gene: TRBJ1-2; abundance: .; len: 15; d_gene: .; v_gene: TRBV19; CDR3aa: CASSRTAGGDYGYTF; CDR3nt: TGTGCCAGTTCCCGGACGGCTGGAGGGGACTATGGCTACACCTTC
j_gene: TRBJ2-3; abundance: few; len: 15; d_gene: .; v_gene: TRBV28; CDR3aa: CASSLGGGPTDTQYF; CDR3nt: TGTGCCAGCAGTTTAGGCGGGGGCCCCACAGATACGCAGTATTTT
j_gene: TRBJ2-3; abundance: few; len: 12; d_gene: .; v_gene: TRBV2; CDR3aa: CASSRLSDTQYF; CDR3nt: TGTGCCAGCAGTCGTTTGTCAGATACGCAGTATTTT
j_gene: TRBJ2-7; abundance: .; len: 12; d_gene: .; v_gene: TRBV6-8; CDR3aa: CASSYSTQEQYF; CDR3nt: TGTGCCAGCAGTTACTCCACCCAGGAGCAGTACTTC
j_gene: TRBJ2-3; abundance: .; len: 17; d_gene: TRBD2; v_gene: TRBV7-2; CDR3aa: CASSLGTSGRGRDTQYF; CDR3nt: TGTGCCAGCAGCTTAGGGACTAGCGGGAGGGGTAGGGATACGCAGTATTTT
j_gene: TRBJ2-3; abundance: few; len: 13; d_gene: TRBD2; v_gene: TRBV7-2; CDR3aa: CASSDSGVNTQYF; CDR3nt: TGTGCCAGCAGTGATAGCGGGGTAAATACGCAGTATTTT
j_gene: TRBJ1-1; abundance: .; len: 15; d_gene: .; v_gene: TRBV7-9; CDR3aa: CASSLLQNLNTEAFF; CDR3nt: TGTGCCAGCAGCTTACTTCAGAATTTGAACACTGAAGCTTTCTTT
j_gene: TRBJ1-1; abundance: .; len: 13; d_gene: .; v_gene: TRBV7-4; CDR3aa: CASSLQHGTEAFF; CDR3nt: TGTGCCAGCAGCCTCCAGCATGGGACTGAAGCTTTCTTT
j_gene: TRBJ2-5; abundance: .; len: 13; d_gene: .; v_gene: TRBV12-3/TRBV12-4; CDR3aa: CASSPNREETQYF; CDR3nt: TGTGCCAGCAGTCCTAACAGGGAGGAGACCCAGTACTTC
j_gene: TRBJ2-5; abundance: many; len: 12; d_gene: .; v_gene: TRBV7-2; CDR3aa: CASSLVPETQYF; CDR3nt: TGTGCCAGCAGCTTAGTTCCTGAGACCCAGTACTTC